Each of the 3 T cell receptor beta chains below was sequenced from the same sample in a study of T cells after yellow fever vaccination. TCRdb re-called the 5' RACE reads through MiXCR, storing one row per CDR3 protein. The data contain 200,000 to 300,000 distinct CDR3 sequences, roughly 3.7% of them singletons. The specimen comprised PBMCs, sampled 15 days after the yellow fever booster vaccination. Receptors originate from a young man who received the YFV17D yellow fever vaccine.

In its sample, this clonotype was seen many times. This chain connects TRBV7-2 to TRBJ2-7, with a tentative D call TRBD1 (6 bases). The CDR3 sequence is 13 residues long. The V and J ends lost 5 bases and 5 bases respectively, with 13 bases between them. Germline V gene lookup returns CDR1 SGHTA and CDR2 FQGNSA. The CDR3 loop reads CASSPARGHEQYV. CDR3 coding DNA: TGTGCCAGCAGCCCGGCCAGGGGCCACGAGCAGTACGTC.

This clonotype was counted ten times or more. This chain joins TRBV18 and TRBJ1-6, with D tentatively TRBD1 (5 bases). With 6 bases removed from V and 6 bases from J, the gap between germline ends came to 9 bases. The CDR3 runs to 13 residues. Germline CDR1 is KGHSH and CDR2 is LQKENI. The DNA for the CDR3 is TGTGCCAGCTCGCAGGGCCCTAATTCACCCCTCCACTTT. Its protein is CASSQGPNSPLHF.

The V gene is TRBV24-1, the J gene TRBJ1-5, with 9 bases fitting TRBD1. Losses at the gene ends were 9 bases for V and 8 bases for J; bases not matched to a gene: 16. This CDR3 has 16 amino acids. The germline CDR1 and CDR2 sequences are KGHDR and SFDVKD. The CDR3 DNA reads as TGTGCCACCGCCCAATCGGGGACAGGGAAACAGGAGCCCCAGCATTTT. It codes for CATAQSGTGKQEPQHF.